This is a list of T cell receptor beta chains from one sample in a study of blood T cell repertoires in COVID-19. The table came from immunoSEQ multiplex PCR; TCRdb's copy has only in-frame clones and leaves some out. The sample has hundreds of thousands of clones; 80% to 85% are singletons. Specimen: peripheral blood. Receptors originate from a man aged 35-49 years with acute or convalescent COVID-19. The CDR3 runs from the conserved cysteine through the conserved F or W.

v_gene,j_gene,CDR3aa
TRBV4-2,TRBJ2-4,CASSQDAKGGDIQYF
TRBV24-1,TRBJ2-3,CATSDASGGTDTQYF
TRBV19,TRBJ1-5,CASRKGALNQPQHF
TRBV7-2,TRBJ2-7,CASSLPGFYEQYF
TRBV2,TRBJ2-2,CASRYQGNTGELFF
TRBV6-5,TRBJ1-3,CASLPGGAKNTIYF
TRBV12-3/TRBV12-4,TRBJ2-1,CASSPLHNEQFF
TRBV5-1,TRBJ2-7,CASSLEGGLVYEQYF
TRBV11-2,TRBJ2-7,CASSSVGPVGGSEQYF
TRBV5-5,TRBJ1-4,CASSRSDRSNEKLFF
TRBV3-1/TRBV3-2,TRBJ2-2,CASRASSGRFDTGELFF
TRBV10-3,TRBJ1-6,CAMGIGTVNNSPLHF
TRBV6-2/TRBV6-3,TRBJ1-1,CASSDRTGNTEAFF
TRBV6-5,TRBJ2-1,CASSYPGRNEQFF
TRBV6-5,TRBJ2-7,CASSRGADPYEQYF
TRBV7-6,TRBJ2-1,CASSLAAGSGSNEQFF
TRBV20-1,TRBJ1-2,CGGGDGGYTF
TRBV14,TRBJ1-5,CASSLNSNQPQHF
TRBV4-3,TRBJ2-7,CASSQAAESPYKQYF
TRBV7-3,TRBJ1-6,CASSPDSYNSPLHF
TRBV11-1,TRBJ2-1,CASSEDRGIDEQFF
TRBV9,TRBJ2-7,CASSVGDRAVWPLEQYF
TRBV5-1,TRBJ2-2,CASSLGGLSNTGELFF
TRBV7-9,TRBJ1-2,CASSLDRTPGYTF
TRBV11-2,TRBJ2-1,CASRSTGPVSYNEQFF
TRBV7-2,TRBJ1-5,CASSLAGSGLQPQHF
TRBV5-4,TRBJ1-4,CASSWDSSLEKLFF
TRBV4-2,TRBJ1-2,CASSQVRTQGNPYGYTF
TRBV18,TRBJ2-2,CASSPTVGEDTGELFF
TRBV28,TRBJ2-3,CASSTRTGRIVMYF
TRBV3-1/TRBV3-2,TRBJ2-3,CASSQGQERTDTQYF
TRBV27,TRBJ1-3,CASSLDMSSGNTIYF
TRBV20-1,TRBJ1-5,CSASYGTGGMIQPQHF
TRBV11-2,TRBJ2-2,CASSFSGPNTGELFF
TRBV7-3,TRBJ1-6,CASSALPGEPLHF
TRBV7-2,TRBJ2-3,CASSLTDDTDTQYF
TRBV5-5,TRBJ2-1,CASSLYPGGTNEQFF
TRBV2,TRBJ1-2,CASTPIRGYGYTF
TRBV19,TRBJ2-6,CASTTGGFSGANVLTF
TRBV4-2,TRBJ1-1,CASSQSGQAEAFF
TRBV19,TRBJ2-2,CASSRDRGPGFPGELFF
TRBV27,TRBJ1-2,CASSGQRNNYGYTF
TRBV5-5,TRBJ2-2,CASSPSPTVNTGELFF
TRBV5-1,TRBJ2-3,CASGREGRGIDTQYF
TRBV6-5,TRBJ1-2,CASSRPGTGVYGYTF
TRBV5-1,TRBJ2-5,CASSTGTGQETQYF
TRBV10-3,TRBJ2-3,CAISSGLAGRTDTQYF
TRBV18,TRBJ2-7,CASSPRQGAYEQYF
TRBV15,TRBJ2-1,CATSRVKGLAVEQFF
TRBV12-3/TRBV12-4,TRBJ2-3,CASSKLTDTQYF
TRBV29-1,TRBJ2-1,CSVPTGLAPNEQFF
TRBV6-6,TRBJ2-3,CASSYSRFTGDWAQYF
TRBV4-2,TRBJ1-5,CASSQATGFSQPQHF
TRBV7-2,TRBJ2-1,CASSSFGGGYNEQFF